A single TCR beta chain is shown here with its context. Its antigen remains unidentified. Blood samples, whole and unsorted for T cells, yielded the isolated total RNA. The CDR3 contains 14 residues. Germline lookup yields CDR1 SGHRS and CDR2 YFSETQ. This record belongs to a study of monozygotic twins with inflammatory bowel disease. Notes on the study in general: No distinction between different T cell subtypes was possible. Repertoire similarity was not found to differ between concordant and discordant twins, possibly from limited power.

Each UMI harboured a 6-nucleotide sample barcode and was appended via template switching. TCRdb re-called the 5' RACE reads; every CDR3 protein appears as one record, without DNA. Its table lists some 150,000 distinct CDR3 sequences. The V call is TRBV5-1, the J call TRBJ1-2. The origin of this receptor is a human donor with ulcerative colitis or Crohn's disease, or a healthy co-twin of an affected twin (not recorded which). The source material was blood. CDR3 in amino acids: CASSLVTDYYGYTF. Looking up the rest from reference TRBV5-1 and TRBJ1-2 gives the full variable domain: KAGVTQTPRYLIKTRGQQVTLSCSPISGHRSVSWYQQTPGQGLQFLFEYFSETQRNKGNFPGRFSGRQFSNSRSEMNVSTLELGDSALYLCASSLVTDYYGYTFGSGTRLTVV.